This note documents a single T cell receptor (beta chain) sequence. Its antigen is unknown. The sequencing template was cDNA reverse transcribed from extracted RNA. Only in-frame clones appear in the TCRdb table, and some are missing; sequencing was by immunoSEQ multiplex PCR. The table includes more than 150,000 clones, roughly three fifths detected once. This sample stems from a study of CD8+ T cells in alopecia areata. Overall study context: Treated patients were given oral tofacitinib, which was dosed at 5 to 10 mg twice daily.

Germline CDR1 GTSNPN, CDR2 SVGIG (reference sequence). This CDR3 is 15 amino acids long. The V and J ends lost 0 bases and 1 base respectively, with 12 bases between them. Notes on the study in general: Clonality in lesional scalp, especially alopecia totalis/universalis, exceeded that of normal scalp.

Stated treatment: oral pan-JAK inhibitor, 5-10 mg twice daily. It was from alopecia areata patients that lesional scalp punch biopsies and peripheral blood were collected. PBMCs, the starting material, were the source of sorted CD4+ and CD8+ T cells. The source of this sequence is a human donor with alopecia areata. This specimen was CD4+ T cells sorted from blood, taken at week 4, from a patient treated with tofacitinib. V and J are TRBV30 and TRBJ2-5; no definite D call. This chain's CDR3 is CAWSVHPRTQETQYF. CDR3 nucleotides: TGTGCCTGGAGTGTACACCCCAGGACCCAAGAGACCCAGTACTTC.